The next 21 T cell receptor beta chains were all read from a single sample in a study of OX40 agonist ivuxolimab in advanced cancers. Data came from immunoSEQ multiplex PCR; TCRdb stores just in-frame clones and leaves some out. Here the sample spans 65,000 to 95,000 clones, roughly 88% being singletons. This sample comprised CD4+ or CD8+ T cells sorted from blood, obtained in a trial of the OX40 agonist ivuxolimab. Every receptor here comes from an adult with an advanced solid tumor such as melanoma, head and neck, liver or kidney cancer.

The V and J genes are TRBV28 and TRBJ2-7, with D perhaps matching TRBD1 (5 bases). This CDR3 is 13 amino acids long. Trimming shortened V by 10 bases and J by 3 bases, and 16 bases separated the two germline ends. Germline-derived CDR1 and CDR2 are MDHEN and SYDVKM. As DNA, the CDR3 is TGTGCCACAGGAAGGGGCCTCCTCTACGAGCAGTACTTC. Its protein product is CATGRGLLYEQYF.

The sample holds one count of this clone. This chain uses TRBV19 with TRBJ1-3; D is undetermined. This CDR3 spans 12 amino acids. Trimming took off 8 bases at V and 0 bases at J, with 5 bases between the two ends. Germline CDR1 LNHDA, CDR2 SQIVND (reference sequence). As DNA, the CDR3 is TGTGCCAGTCACCGCTCTGGAAACACCATATATTTT. It specifies CASHRSGNTIYF.

The chain joins TRBV27 to TRBJ2-5; TRBD1 matches at 10 bases. CDR3 size: 16 residues. CDR1 and CDR2 (germline): MNHEY, SMNVEV (reference sequence). Trimming took 3 bases from V and 10 from J; bases not matched to a gene: 14. CDR3 amino acids: CASSFNPTGGMQVQYF. CDR3 in DNA: TGTGCCAGCAGTTTTAATCCGACAGGGGGCATGCAAGTCCAGTACTTC.

This sequence joins TRBV4-3 and TRBJ2-1; 13 bases are shared with TRBD2. Trimming at V came to 3 bases and at J to 4 bases, leaving 6 bases not matched to a gene. CDR1 and CDR2 (germline): LGHNA, YSLEER. The CDR3 runs 17 residues. In nucleotides, the CDR3 is TGCGCCAGCAGCCACGACTCGGGACTAGCGGGATACAATGAGCAGTTCTTC. It yields the protein CASSHDSGLAGYNEQFF.

V and J are TRBV15 and TRBJ2-3; TRBD2 is a possible D gene (6 bases). Trimming cost V 6 bases and J 3 bases, with 16 bases left between them. CDR1 is LNHNV, CDR2 YYDKDF, per germline (reference sequence). The CDR3 is 15 amino acids. The DNA of the CDR3 is TGTGCCACCAGGCGGGACTCTTTGTGGACAGATACGCAGTATTTT. Translating it yields CATRRDSLWTDTQYF.

The chain is built from TRBV6-4 and TRBJ2-3; a possible D gene is TRBD2 (5 bases). Germline values: CDR1 MRHNA, CDR2 SNTAGT. Trimming removed 2 bases at V and 1 base at J, with 7 bases between. The CDR3 consists of 14 residues. In DNA form, the CDR3 reads TGTGCCAGCAGTGACAGCGGCCGCACAGATACGCAGTATTTT. The encoded protein is CASSDSGRTDTQYF.

The chain joins TRBV13 to TRBJ2-5; a possible D gene is TRBD1 (6 bases). The J call may be incorrect, as the DNA end agrees better with TRBJ2-7. Germline loops: CDR1 PRHDT, CDR2 FYEKMQ (reference sequence). CDR3 length: 13 residues. CDR3 sequence: CASSPQGSYEQYF. The CDR3 DNA sequence: TGTGCCAGCAGCCCACAGGGCTCTTACGAGCAGTACTTC.

The chain couples TRBV19 to TRBJ2-5; no clear D. Germline V gene lookup returns CDR1 LNHDA and CDR2 SQIVND (reference sequence). The germline V and J ends were trimmed by 4 bases and 1 base, with 4 bases remaining between them. This CDR3 spans 12 amino acids. The CDR3 sequence is CASSSSQETQYF. In DNA form, the CDR3 reads TGTGCCAGTAGTAGCAGCCAAGAGACCCAGTACTTC.

CDR3: CASSGTSGSEQFF. The CDR3 DNA sequence: TGTGCCAGCAGCGGGACTAGCGGGAGTGAGCAGTTCTTC. V is TRBV6-1 and J is TRBJ2-1, with 14 positions matching TRBD2. Germline CDR1 reads MNHNS; CDR2 reads SASEGT. Losses at the gene ends were 6 bases for V and 9 bases for J; bases not matched to a gene: 1. The CDR3 loop spans 13 amino acids.

The chain combines TRBV25-1 with TRBJ1-4, with TRBD1 matching 7 bases. The germline V gene has CDR1 MGHDK and CDR2 SYGVNS. Trimming cost V 8 bases and J 8 bases; bases outside gene matches: 8. CDR3 size: 13 residues. The chain's CDR3 is CASEAGGWEKLFF. The CDR3 DNA sequence: TGTGCCAGCGAAGCAGGGGGTTGGGAAAAACTGTTTTTT.

This clone was observed a handful of times. The V gene is TRBV11-3, the J gene TRBJ2-2; 14 bases match TRBD2. V dropped 0 bases and J dropped 0; count of bases not matched to a gene: 3. Germline V gene data show CDR1 as SGHNT and CDR2 as YENEEA. The CDR3 has 19 amino acids. The DNA for the CDR3 is TGTGCCAGCAGCTTAGAGGGACTAGCGGGAGACTCGAACACCGGGGAGCTGTTTTTT. Its protein product is CASSLEGLAGDSNTGELFF.

DNA for the CDR3: TGTGCCAGCAGCTTGGCTGGGACTAGAAGCACAGATACGCAGTATTTT. Encoded protein: CASSLAGTRSTDTQYF. The chain has TRBV5-6 and TRBJ2-3; 8 nucleotides agree with TRBD2. Germline CDR1 SGHDT, CDR2 YYEEEE. With V trimmed by 0 bases and J by 0 bases, 3 bases remained unmatched. The CDR3 sequence is 16 residues long.

The rearrangement uses TRBV6-5 and TRBJ2-7; D gene uncertain. The germline CDR1 and CDR2 sequences are MNHEY and SVGAGI. There are 15 residues in the CDR3. V was cut by 4 bases and J by 1 base, with 14 bases left in between. CDR3 bases: TGTGCCAGCAGTTCCCACAGTAGGGAATCCTACGAGCAGTACTTC. It encodes CASSSHSRESYEQYF.

The genes are TRBV7-9 and TRBJ1-3; D is perhaps TRBD1 (6 bases). The V gene's germline CDR1 is SEHNR and CDR2 FQNEAQ (reference sequence). The CDR3 is made up of 14 amino acids. Trimming took off 4 bases at V and 3 bases at J, with 10 bases between the two ends. This CDR3 reads CASSSDRFGNTIYF. The CDR3 DNA reads TGTGCCAGCAGCTCCGACAGGTTTGGAAACACCATATATTTT. The whole variable domain, remainder taken from reference TRBV7-9 and TRBJ1-3, is DTGVSQNPRHKITKRGQNVTFRCDPISEHNRLYWYRQTLGQGPEFLTYFQNEAQLEKSRLLSDRFSAERPKGSFSTLEIQRTEQGDSAMYLCASSSDRFGNTIYFGEGSWLTVV.

A word on this clone: Germline and junction disagree at one end, which may indicate a read error. The chain links TRBV7-7 to TRBJ2-5; D is ambiguous. The CDR3 spans 11 residues. The germline gives CDR1 SSHAT, CDR2 FNYEAQ (reference sequence). In DNA form, the CDR3 reads TGTGCTAGCAGCTCTGGGGAGACCCAGTACTTC. It encodes CASSSGETQYF.

V is TRBV6-5 and J is TRBJ2-7; D may be TRBD2 (6 bases). V was pared by 6 bases and J by 5 bases, with 17 bases between. In germline, CDR1 is MNHEY, CDR2 SVGAGI. The CDR3 contains 14 residues. The DNA for the CDR3 is TGTGCCAGCAGCCCCCCCGGGAGTCTCAACGAGCAGTACTTC. It translates to CASSPPGSLNEQYF.

This chain uses TRBV5-6 with TRBJ2-7, with D possibly TRBD2 on 6 matching bases. Trimming took 0 bases from V and 0 from J, leaving 10 bases between them. This CDR3 is 15 amino acids long. Germline CDR1 reads SGHDT; CDR2 reads YYEEEE. The chain's CDR3 is CASSLVGGNSYEQYF. CDR3 DNA: TGTGCCAGCAGCTTGGTTGGCGGGAACTCCTACGAGCAGTACTTC. The full variable domain, with the rest looked up from reference TRBV5-6 and TRBJ2-7, is DAGVTQSPTHLIKTRGQQVTLRCSPKSGHDTVSWYQQALGQGPQFIFQYYEEEERQRGNFPDRFSGHQFPNYSSELNVNALLLGDSALYLCASSLVGGNSYEQYFGPGTRLTVT.

The V call is TRBV2, the J call TRBJ2-2; TRBD2 might be the D (5 bases). Per germline, CDR1 SNHLY and CDR2 FYNNEI. The CDR3 extends over 14 amino acids. Trimming cost V 4 bases and J 6 bases, with 12 bases left between them. This chain's CDR3 is CASSVLAIAGELFF. CDR3 DNA sequence: TGTGCCAGCAGTGTATTAGCGATCGCCGGGGAGCTGTTTTTT.

This chain joins TRBV7-2 and TRBJ2-1, with D possibly TRBD1 on 6 matching bases. CDR3 length equals 15 residues. From germline, CDR1 is SGHTA and CDR2 FQGNSA. V was trimmed by 2 bases and J by 6 bases, leaving 14 bases between them. The CDR3 nucleotides are TGTGCCAGCAGCTTATCCCAGGGGTCGGTCAATGAGCAGTTCTTC. It specifies CASSLSQGSVNEQFF. Variable domain in full (rest from reference TRBV7-2 and TRBJ2-1): GAGVSQSPSNKVTEKGKDVELRCDPISGHTALYWYRQSLGQGLEFLIYFQGNSAPDKSGLPSDRFSAERTGGSVSTLTIQRTQQEDSAVYLCASSLSQGSVNEQFFGPGTRLTVL.

The chain couples TRBV4-1 to TRBJ2-5; possible D gene TRBD1, 5 bases. This CDR3 region has 15 residues. Trimming stripped 1 base from V and 2 bases from J, with 11 bases between. Germline V CDR1 and CDR2: MGHRA, YSYEKL. CDR3 in amino acids: CASSQVGAEQETQYF. In DNA form, the CDR3 reads TGCGCCAGCAGCCAAGTAGGGGCGGAGCAAGAGACCCAGTACTTC.

This clone was recorded only once. The V gene is TRBV30, the J gene TRBJ2-1, with 10 bases matching TRBD1. Germline CDR1 is GTSNPN and CDR2 is SVGIG (reference sequence). With V trimmed by 3 bases and J by 8 bases, 7 bases remained unmatched. This CDR3 is 14 amino acids long. The CDR3, as DNA: TGTGCCTGGAGACCGGGACAGGGGTGGTATGAGCAGTTCTTC. Residues: CAWRPGQGWYEQFF. Variable domain in full (rest from reference TRBV30 and TRBJ2-1): SQTIHQWPATLVQPVGSPLSLECTVEGTSNPNLYWYRQAAGRGLQLLFYSVGIGQISSEVPQNLSASRPQDRQFILSSKKLLLSDSGFYLCAWRPGQGWYEQFFGPGTRLTVL.